The rows below give T cell receptor beta chains drawn from one sample of a study of early T cells in non-severe SARS-CoV-2 infection. TCRdb re-called the 5' RACE reads through MiXCR, storing one row per CDR3 protein. This table has just under 60,000 distinct CDR3 sequences, around 10% appearing once. The specimen was whole blood. These receptors originate from an adult who was a healthcare worker with PCR-confirmed SARS-CoV-2 infection or an uninfected control (not recorded which). The CDR3 runs from the conserved cysteine through the conserved F or W. A D gene is named only where the DNA matches it firmly. Expanded clones are given a class, and other clones once, few, many or no size at all.

D	V	J	size	CDR3	DNA
TRBD1	TRBV20-1	TRBJ2-1	few	CSARGQGIHEQFF	TGCAGTGCTAGAGGACAGGGGATTCATGAGCAGTTCTTC
NA	TRBV10-3	TRBJ1-6	NA	CAISGQLDSPLHF	TGTGCCATCAGTGGACAGTTAGATTCACCCCTCCACTTT
NA	TRBV7-9	TRBJ2-1	many	CASLGANEQFF	TGTGCCAGCCTAGGAGCCAATGAGCAGTTCTTC
NA	TRBV20-1	TRBJ2-7	many	CSARDPSADYEQYF	TGCAGTGCTAGAGATCCTAGCGCCGACTACGAGCAGTACTTC
TRBD2	TRBV11-2	TRBJ2-7	many	CASSSRLAGFPYEQYF	TGTGCCAGCAGCTCAAGACTAGCGGGATTCCCCTACGAGCAGTACTTC
NA	TRBV6-6	TRBJ2-3	many	CASREYTDTQYF	TGTGCCAGCAGGGAATACACAGATACGCAGTATTTT
TRBD1	TRBV10-3	TRBJ1-4	few	CAISDSDREKLFF	TGTGCCATCAGTGATTCGGACAGGGAAAAACTGTTTTTT
NA	TRBV29-1	TRBJ1-2	few	CSVEVPGAGVYGYTF	TGCAGCGTTGAAGTGCCGGGGGCGGGAGTCTATGGCTACACCTTC
NA	TRBV30	TRBJ2-5	many	CAWSVKTWGDQETQYF	TGTGCCTGGAGTGTAAAGACGTGGGGAGACCAAGAGACCCAGTACTTC
NA	TRBV6-2/TRBV6-3	TRBJ2-3	NA	CASSYSGDTQYF	TGTGCCAGCAGTTACTCGGGAGATACGCAGTATTTT
NA	TRBV6-4	TRBJ1-6	many	CASSPDSTNSPLHF	TGTGCCAGCAGTCCGGACAGTACTAATTCACCCCTCCACTTT
TRBD1	TRBV12-3/TRBV12-4	TRBJ2-7	many	CASKSGTGIYEQYF	TGTGCCAGCAAGTCCGGGACAGGGATCTACGAGCAGTACTTC
NA	TRBV19	TRBJ2-7	few	CASHQLLEEGSYEQYF	TGTGCCAGCCACCAGCTTTTGGAAGAGGGCTCCTACGAGCAGTACTTC
NA	TRBV29-1	TRBJ1-2	many	CSVGETYGYTF	TGCAGCGTTGGAGAAACTTATGGCTACACCTTC
NA	TRBV7-2	TRBJ2-7	NA	CASSPRTNYEQYF	TGTGCCAGCAGCCCGAGGACAAACTACGAGCAGTACTTC
NA	TRBV6-5	TRBJ2-1	few	CASTPLRDNEQFF	TGTGCCAGCACCCCGTTAAGAGATAATGAGCAGTTCTTC
NA	TRBV7-9	TRBJ1-1	NA	CASSLVVGERGTEAFF	TGTGCCAGCAGCTTAGTTGTCGGGGAGCGGGGCACTGAAGCTTTCTTT
NA	TRBV27	TRBJ2-2	many	CASSLGLAGTGELFF	TGTGCCAGCAGTTTAGGCCTAGCAGGGACCGGGGAGCTGTTTTTT
NA	TRBV29-1	TRBJ1-2	many	CSVEVSNYGYTF	TGCAGCGTTGAAGTCAGTAACTATGGCTACACCTTC
NA	TRBV29-1	TRBJ1-3	NA	CSVALPGNTIYF	TGCAGCGTCGCCCTGCCTGGAAACACCATATATTTT
TRBD2	TRBV4-3	TRBJ2-1	NA	CASSKGLAGSWSYNEQFF	TGCGCCAGCAGCAAGGGACTAGCGGGGTCGTGGTCCTACAATGAGCAGTTCTTC
TRBD2	TRBV6-2/TRBV6-3	TRBJ2-2	many	CASSFTSGITGELFF	TGTGCCAGCAGTTTCACTAGCGGGATCACCGGGGAGCTGTTTTTT
TRBD2	TRBV10-3	TRBJ2-3	many	CAITAGDGTDTQYF	TGTGCCATCACAGCGGGAGACGGCACAGATACGCAGTATTTT
NA	TRBV29-1	TRBJ1-1	few	CSVEGGTEAFF	TGCAGCGTTGAAGGAGGCACTGAAGCTTTCTTT
NA	TRBV18	TRBJ1-6	many	CASSPSRGGDSPLHF	TGTGCCAGCTCACCGTCTAGGGGGGGCGATTCACCCCTCCACTTT
NA	TRBV6-2/TRBV6-3	TRBJ1-1	many	CASTLGQVGTEAFF	TGTGCCAGCACGTTGGGTCAAGTGGGGACTGAAGCTTTCTTT
TRBD1	TRBV6-6	TRBJ2-7	NA	CASSYSRTMTGEIAYEQYF	TGTGCCAGCAGTTACTCGAGAACTATGACAGGGGAGATCGCCTACGAGCAGTACTTC
NA	TRBV3-1	TRBJ1-3	NA	CASSQDRQFVDTIYF	TGTGCCAGCAGCCAAGATCGGCAGTTCGTAGACACCATATATTTT
NA	TRBV7-9	TRBJ1-3	NA	CASSSGTTGNTIYF	TGTGCCAGCAGCTCCGGGACAACAGGAAACACCATATATTTT
NA	TRBV4-1	TRBJ2-1	many	CASSQVAASVNEQFF	TGCGCCAGCAGCCAAGTTGCCGCTAGCGTCAATGAGCAGTTCTTC
TRBD1	TRBV29-1	TRBJ2-5	NA	CSVERDRVETQYF	TGCAGCGTTGAAAGGGACAGGGTGGAGACCCAGTACTTC
TRBD1	TRBV28	TRBJ1-1	many	CASTHAQTGANTEAFF	TGTGCCAGCACCCATGCTCAAACAGGGGCAAACACTGAAGCTTTCTTT
NA	TRBV5-1	TRBJ2-3	few	CASSFVSSTDTQYF	TGCGCCAGCAGCTTTGTTTCTAGCACAGATACGCAGTATTTT
NA	TRBV19	TRBJ2-4	NA	CASSPGRLAKNIQYF	TGTGCCAGTAGTCCGGGCCGCCTAGCCAAAAACATTCAGTACTTC
TRBD2	TRBV2	TRBJ2-1	NA	CASNGEGQYNEQFF	TGTGCCAGCAACGGGGAGGGGCAGTACAATGAGCAGTTCTTC
TRBD1	TRBV4-3	TRBJ1-4	NA	CASSQDPWAGQGVVATNEKLFF	TGCGCCAGCAGCCAAGATCCCTGGGCGGGACAGGGGGTTGTGGCAACTAATGAAAAACTGTTTTTT
NA	TRBV29-1	TRBJ2-7	NA	CSVQVHSYEQYF	TGCAGCGTTCAGGTCCACTCCTACGAGCAGTACTTC
TRBD1	TRBV20-1	TRBJ2-5	many	CSATNRDRGRETQYF	TGCAGTGCAACGAACCGGGACAGGGGGCGGGAGACCCAGTACTTC
NA	TRBV3-1	TRBJ2-5	few	CASSQLGEETQYF	TGTGCCAGCAGCCAACTGGGGGAAGAGACCCAGTACTTC
TRBD1	TRBV10-3	TRBJ2-5	few	CAISVFRGLEETQYF	TGTGCCATCAGTGTATTTAGGGGGCTGGAAGAGACCCAGTACTTC
NA	TRBV28	TRBJ2-2	many	CASSYGGLTNTGELFF	TGTGCCAGCAGTTATGGTGGGCTAACGAACACCGGGGAGCTGTTTTTT
TRBD1	TRBV5-1	TRBJ2-1	few	CASQDRADYNEQFF	TGCGCCAGCCAAGACAGGGCCGACTACAATGAGCAGTTCTTC
NA	TRBV23-1	TRBJ2-3	NA	CASSQFRCPPNTDTQYF	TGCGCCAGCAGTCAATTTCGTTGCCCCCCTAACACAGATACGCAGTATTTT
TRBD2	TRBV4-3	TRBJ2-3	NA	CASSQATSGRADTQYF	TGCGCCAGCAGCCAAGCGACTAGCGGGCGCGCAGATACGCAGTATTTT
NA	TRBV12-3/TRBV12-4	TRBJ1-1	NA	CASSSRENTEAFF	TGTGCCAGCAGTTCGCGAGAGAACACTGAAGCTTTCTTT
TRBD1	TRBV7-8	TRBJ2-7	NA	CASSSDRGLSEQYF	TGTGCCAGCAGCTCGGACAGGGGGCTCTCCGAGCAGTACTTC
TRBD1	TRBV12-3/TRBV12-4	TRBJ2-7	NA	CASRNYRDREGEQYF	TGTGCCAGCAGAAACTACCGGGACAGGGAAGGCGAGCAGTACTTC